This T cell receptor beta chain was documented in a study of T cell responses to AZD1222 COVID-19 vaccine. About the research overall: Timing groups of about 4 and about 12 weeks for second doses were pooled.

Study results and limitations: Of the AZD1222 recipients, only 6 or 7 were seropositive at baseline. No day 14 peak samples; only post-peak repertoires were characterized. Mostly white British, mostly female donors; authors suggested clonal diversity may be underestimated.

Sequencing used immunoSEQ multiplex PCR; TCRdb keeps in-frame clones, though not all of them. Of about 150,000 clones listed, about 90% are singletons. A remark on this clone: The antigen remains undetermined.

This sample comprised peripheral blood, obtained on day 0 of AZD1222 vaccination. This clonotype originated in an adult in good health.

CDR3 in amino acids: CASRRDSQETQYF. The CDR3 DNA reads TGTGCCAGCAGGCGGGACAGTCAAGAGACCCAGTACTTC. This rearrangement joins TRBV14 to TRBJ2-5; a possible D gene is TRBD1 (7 bases). The ends were cut back, 6 bases at V and 2 bases at J, with 10 bases in the middle. The germline CDR1 and CDR2 sequences are SGHDN and FVKESK. The CDR3 extends over 13 amino acids.